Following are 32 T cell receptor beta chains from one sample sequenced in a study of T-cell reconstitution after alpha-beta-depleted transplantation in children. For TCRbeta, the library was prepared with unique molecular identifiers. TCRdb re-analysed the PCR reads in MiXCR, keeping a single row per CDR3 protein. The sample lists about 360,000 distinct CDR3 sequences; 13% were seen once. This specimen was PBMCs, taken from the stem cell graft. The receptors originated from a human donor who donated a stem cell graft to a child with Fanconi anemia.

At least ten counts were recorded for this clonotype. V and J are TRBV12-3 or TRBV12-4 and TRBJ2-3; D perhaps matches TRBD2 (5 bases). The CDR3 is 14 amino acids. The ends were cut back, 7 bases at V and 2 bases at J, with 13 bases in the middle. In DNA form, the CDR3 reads TGTGCCAGCACCTTACGGGGAGCCACAGATACGCAGTATTTT. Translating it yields CASTLRGATDTQYF.

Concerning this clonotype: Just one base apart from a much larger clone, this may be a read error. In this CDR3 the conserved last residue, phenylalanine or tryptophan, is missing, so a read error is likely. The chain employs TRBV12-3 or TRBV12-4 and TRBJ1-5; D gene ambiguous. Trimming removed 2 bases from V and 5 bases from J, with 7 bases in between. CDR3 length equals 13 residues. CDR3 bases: TGTGCCAGCAGTTTAAGGTCTTATCAGCCCCAGCATTGT. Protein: CASSLRSYQPQHC.

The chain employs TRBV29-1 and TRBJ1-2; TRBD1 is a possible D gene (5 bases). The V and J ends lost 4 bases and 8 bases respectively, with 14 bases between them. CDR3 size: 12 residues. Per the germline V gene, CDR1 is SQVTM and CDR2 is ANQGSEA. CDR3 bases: TGCAGCGTTGTAGGGACCTCTCCCGGCTACACCTTC. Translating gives CSVVGTSPGYTF.

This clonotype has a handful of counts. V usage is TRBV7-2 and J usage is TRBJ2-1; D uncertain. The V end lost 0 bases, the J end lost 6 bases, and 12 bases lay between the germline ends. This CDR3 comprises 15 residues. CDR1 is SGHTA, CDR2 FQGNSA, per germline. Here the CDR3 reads CASSLAAPNANEQFF. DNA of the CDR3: TGTGCCAGCAGCTTAGCGGCTCCCAACGCCAATGAGCAGTTCTTC.

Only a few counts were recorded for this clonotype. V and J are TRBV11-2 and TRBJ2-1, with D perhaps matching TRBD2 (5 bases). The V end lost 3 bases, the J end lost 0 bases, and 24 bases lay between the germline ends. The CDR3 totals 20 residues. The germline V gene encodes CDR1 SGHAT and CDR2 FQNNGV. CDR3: CASSFSRTTTPESSYNEQFF. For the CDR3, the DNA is TGTGCCAGCAGCTTCTCCCGAACGACTACGCCCGAGAGCTCCTACAATGAGCAGTTCTTC.

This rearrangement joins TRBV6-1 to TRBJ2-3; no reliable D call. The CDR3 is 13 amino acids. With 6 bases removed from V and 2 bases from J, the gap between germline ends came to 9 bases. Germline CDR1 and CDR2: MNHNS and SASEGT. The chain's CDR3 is CASSNINTDTQYF. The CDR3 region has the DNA TGTGCCAGCAGCAACATTAACACAGATACGCAGTATTTT.

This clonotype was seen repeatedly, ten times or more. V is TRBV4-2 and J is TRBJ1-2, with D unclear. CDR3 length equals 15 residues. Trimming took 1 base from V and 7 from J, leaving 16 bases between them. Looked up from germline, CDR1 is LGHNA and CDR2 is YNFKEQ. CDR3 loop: CASSQVSTARSGYTF. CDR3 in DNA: TGTGCCAGCAGCCAAGTAAGTACAGCAAGAAGTGGCTACACCTTC.

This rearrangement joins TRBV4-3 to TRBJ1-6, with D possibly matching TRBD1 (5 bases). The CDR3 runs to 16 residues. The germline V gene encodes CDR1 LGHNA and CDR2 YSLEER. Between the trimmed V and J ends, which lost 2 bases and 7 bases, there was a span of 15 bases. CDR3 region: CASSQLEGTGNSPLHF. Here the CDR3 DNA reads TGCGCCAGCAGCCAATTGGAGGGGACTGGGAATTCACCCCTCCACTTT.

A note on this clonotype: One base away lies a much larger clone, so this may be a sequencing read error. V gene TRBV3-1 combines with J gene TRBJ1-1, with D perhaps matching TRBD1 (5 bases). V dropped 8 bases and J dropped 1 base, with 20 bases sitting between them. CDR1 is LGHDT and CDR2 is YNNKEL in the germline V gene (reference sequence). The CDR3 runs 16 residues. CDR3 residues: CASCLFVGGRNTEAFF. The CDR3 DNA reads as TGTGCCAGCTGTCTCTTTGTTGGGGGGAGGAACACTGAAGCTTTCTTT.

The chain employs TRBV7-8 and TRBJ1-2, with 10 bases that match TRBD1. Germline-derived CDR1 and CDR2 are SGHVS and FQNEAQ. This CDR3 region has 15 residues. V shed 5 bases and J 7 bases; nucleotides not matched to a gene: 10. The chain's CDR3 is CASSPDRGRTIGYTF. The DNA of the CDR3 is TGTGCCAGCAGCCCCGACAGGGGGCGGACTATTGGCTACACCTTC.

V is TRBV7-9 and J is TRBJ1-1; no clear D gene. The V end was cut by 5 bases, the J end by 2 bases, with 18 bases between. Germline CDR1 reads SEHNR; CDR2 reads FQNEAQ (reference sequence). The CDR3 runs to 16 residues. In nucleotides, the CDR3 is TGTGCCAGCAGCCCCCTAGGTGAGGCCGGAAACACTGAAGCTTTCTTT. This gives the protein CASSPLGEAGNTEAFF.

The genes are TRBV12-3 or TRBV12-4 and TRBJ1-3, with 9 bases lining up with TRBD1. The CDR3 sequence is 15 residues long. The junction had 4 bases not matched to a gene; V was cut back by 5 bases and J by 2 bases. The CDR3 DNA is TGTGCCAGCAGTGCACAGGGGGCGGCTGGAAACACCATATATTTT. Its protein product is CASSAQGAAGNTIYF.

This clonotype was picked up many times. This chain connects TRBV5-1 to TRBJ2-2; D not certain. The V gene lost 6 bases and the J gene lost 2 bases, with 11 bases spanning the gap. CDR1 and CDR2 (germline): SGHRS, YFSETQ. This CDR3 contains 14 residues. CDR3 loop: CASKEGINTGELFF. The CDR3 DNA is TGCGCCAGCAAGGAAGGGATAAACACCGGGGAGCTGTTTTTT.

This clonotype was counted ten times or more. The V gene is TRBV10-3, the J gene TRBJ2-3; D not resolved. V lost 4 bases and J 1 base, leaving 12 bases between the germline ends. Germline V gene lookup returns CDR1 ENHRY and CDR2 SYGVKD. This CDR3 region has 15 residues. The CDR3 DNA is TGTGCCATCAGTGGAATCAGCTCTGGCACAGATACGCAGTATTTT. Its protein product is CAISGISSGTDTQYF.

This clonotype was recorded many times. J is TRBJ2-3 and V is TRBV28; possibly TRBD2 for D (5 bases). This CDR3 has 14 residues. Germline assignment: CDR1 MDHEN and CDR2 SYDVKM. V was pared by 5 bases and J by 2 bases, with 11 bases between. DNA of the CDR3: TGTGCCAGCAGTCCAGGACTGTACACAGATACGCAGTATTTT. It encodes CASSPGLYTDTQYF.

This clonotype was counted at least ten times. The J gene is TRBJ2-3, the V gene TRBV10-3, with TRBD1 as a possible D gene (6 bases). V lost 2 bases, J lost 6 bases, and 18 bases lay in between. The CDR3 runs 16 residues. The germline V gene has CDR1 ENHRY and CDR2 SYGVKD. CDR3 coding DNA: TGTGCCATCAGTGAGCCCTCGCGGGCAGGGGCGGATACGCAGTATTTT. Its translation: CAISEPSRAGADTQYF.

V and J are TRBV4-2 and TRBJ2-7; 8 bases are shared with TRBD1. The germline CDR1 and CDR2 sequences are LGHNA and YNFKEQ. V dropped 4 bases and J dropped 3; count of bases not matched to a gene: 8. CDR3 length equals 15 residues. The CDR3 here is CASSPTGGTDYEQYF. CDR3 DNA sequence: TGTGCCAGCAGCCCCACAGGGGGGACTGACTACGAGCAGTACTTC.

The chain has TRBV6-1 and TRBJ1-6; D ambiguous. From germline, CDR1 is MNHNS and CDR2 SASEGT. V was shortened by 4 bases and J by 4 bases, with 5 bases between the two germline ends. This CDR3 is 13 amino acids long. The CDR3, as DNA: TGTGCCAGCAGTGGACATTATAATTCACCCCTCCACTTT. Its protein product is CASSGHYNSPLHF.

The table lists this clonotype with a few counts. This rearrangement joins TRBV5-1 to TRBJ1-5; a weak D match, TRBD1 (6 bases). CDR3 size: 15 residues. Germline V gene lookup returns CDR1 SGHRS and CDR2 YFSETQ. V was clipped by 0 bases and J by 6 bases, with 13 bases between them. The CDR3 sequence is CASSLGGAHSQPQHF. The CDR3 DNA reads TGCGCCAGCAGCTTGGGGGGGGCGCATAGTCAGCCCCAGCATTTT.

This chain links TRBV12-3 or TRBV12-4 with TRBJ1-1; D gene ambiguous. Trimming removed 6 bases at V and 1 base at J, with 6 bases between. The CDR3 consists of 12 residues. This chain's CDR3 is CASSRPNTEAFF. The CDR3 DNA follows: TGTGCCAGCAGCCGACCGAACACTGAAGCTTTCTTT.

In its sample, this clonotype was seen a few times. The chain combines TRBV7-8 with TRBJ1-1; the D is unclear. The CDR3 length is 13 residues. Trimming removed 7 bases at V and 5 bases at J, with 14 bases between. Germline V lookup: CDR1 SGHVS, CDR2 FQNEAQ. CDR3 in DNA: TGTGCCAGCACCCTAGAAATAGGGACTGAAGCTTTCTTT. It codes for CASTLEIGTEAFF.

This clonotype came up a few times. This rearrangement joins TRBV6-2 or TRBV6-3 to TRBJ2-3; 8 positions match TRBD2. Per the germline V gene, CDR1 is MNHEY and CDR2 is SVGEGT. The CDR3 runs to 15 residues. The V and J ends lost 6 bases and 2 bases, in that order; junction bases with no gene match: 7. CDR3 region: CASRNVAGNTDTQYF. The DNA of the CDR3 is TGTGCCAGCAGAAACGTAGCGGGGAACACAGATACGCAGTATTTT.

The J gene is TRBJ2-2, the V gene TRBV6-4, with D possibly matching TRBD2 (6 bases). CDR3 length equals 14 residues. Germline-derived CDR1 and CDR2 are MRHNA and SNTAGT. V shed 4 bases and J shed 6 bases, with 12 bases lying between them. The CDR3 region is CASSVLAFSGELFF. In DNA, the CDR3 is TGTGCCAGCAGTGTACTAGCTTTCTCCGGGGAGCTGTTTTTT.

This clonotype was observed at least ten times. This CDR3 is CASSPSLAGGETQYF. CDR3 coding DNA: TGTGCCAGCAGCCCTTCACTAGCGGGGGGAGAGACCCAGTACTTC. J is TRBJ2-5 and V is TRBV7-9; 12 bases align to TRBD2. CDR3 length: 15 amino acids. With 5 bases clipped from V and 4 bases from J, the junction kept 5 bases outside the gene matches. The germline V gene has CDR1 SEHNR and CDR2 FQNEAQ (reference sequence).

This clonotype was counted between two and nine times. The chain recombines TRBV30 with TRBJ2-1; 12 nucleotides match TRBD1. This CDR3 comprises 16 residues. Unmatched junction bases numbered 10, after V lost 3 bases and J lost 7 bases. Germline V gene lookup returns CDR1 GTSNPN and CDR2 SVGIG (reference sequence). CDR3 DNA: TGTGCCTGGAGGAGCTTCGGGACAGGGGGCCGGAATGAGCAGTTCTTC. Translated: CAWRSFGTGGRNEQFF.

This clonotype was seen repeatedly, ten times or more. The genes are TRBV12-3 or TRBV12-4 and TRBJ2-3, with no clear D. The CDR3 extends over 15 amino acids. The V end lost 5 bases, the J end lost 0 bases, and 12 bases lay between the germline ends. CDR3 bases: TGTGCCAGCAGTCCCAGGACGGTTAGCACAGATACGCAGTATTTT. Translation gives CASSPRTVSTDTQYF.

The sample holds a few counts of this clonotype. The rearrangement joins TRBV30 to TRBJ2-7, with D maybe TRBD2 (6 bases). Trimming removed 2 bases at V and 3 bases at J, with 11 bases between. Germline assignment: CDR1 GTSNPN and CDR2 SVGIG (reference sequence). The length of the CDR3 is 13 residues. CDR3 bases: TGTGCCTGGAGTTTCTCGGGAGTCTACGAGCAGTACTTC. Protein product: CAWSFSGVYEQYF.

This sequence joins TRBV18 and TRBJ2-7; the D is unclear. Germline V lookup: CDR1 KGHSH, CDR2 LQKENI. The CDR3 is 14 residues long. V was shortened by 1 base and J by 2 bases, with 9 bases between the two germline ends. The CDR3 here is CASSPQAATYEQYF. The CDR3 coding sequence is TGTGCCAGCTCACCACAGGCGGCTACCTACGAGCAGTACTTC.

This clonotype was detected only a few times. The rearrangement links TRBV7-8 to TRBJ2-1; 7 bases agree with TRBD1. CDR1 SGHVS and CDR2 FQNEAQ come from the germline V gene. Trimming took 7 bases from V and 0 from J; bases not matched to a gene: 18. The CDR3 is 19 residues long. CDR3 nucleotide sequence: TGTGCCAGCATCCTTAACCGCCTCCCGACAGGGAGCTCCTACAATGAGCAGTTCTTC. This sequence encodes CASILNRLPTGSSYNEQFF.

The CDR3 DNA is TGCAGTGCTAGAGGCGGCTTCGGTGACACCATATATTTT. This encodes CSARGGFGDTIYF. This rearrangement joins TRBV20-1 to TRBJ1-3; D not certain. The ends were cut back, 1 base at V and 8 bases at J, with 12 bases in the middle. This CDR3 spans 13 amino acids. Looked up from germline, CDR1 is DFQATT and CDR2 is SNEGSKA (reference sequence).

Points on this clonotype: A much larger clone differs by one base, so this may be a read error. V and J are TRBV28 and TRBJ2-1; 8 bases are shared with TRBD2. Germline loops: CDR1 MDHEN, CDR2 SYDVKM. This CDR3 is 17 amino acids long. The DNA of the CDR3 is TGTGCCAGCAGTTTATATAACCGAGCGGGGGCCTACTATGAGCAGTTCTTC. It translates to CASSLYNRAGAYYEQFF.

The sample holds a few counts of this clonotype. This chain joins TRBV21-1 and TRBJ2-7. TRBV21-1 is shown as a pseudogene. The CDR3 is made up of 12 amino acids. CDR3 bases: TGTGCCAGCCAGACGGTAACCTACGAGCAGTACGTC. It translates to CASQTVTYEQYV.